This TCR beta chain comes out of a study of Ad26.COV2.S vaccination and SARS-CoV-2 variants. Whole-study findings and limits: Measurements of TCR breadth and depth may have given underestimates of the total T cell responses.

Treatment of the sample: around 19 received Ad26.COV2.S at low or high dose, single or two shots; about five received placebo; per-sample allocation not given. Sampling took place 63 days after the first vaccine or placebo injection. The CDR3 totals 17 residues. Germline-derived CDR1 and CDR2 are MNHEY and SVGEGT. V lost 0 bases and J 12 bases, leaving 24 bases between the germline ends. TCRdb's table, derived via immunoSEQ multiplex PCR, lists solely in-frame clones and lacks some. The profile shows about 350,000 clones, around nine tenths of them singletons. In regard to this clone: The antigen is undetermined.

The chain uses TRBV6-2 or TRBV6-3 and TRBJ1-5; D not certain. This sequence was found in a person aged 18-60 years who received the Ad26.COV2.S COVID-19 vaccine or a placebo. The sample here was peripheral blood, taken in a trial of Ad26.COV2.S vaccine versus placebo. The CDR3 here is CASSYSISGTPDLVQHF. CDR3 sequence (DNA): TGTGCCAGCAGTTACTCGATATCCGGTACTCCAGACCTGGTCCAGCATTTT.